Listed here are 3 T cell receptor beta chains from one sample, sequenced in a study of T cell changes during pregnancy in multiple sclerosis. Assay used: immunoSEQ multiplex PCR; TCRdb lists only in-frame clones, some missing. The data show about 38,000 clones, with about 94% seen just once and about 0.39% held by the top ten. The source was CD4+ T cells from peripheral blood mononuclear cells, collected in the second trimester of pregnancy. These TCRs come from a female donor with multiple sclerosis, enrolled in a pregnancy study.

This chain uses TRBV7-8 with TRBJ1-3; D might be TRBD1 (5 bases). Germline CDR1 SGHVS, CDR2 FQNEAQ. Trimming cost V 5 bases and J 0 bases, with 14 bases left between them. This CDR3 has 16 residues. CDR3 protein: CASSHRQLISGNTIYF. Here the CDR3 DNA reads TGTGCCAGCAGCCACCGACAGCTAATCTCTGGAAACACCATATATTTT.

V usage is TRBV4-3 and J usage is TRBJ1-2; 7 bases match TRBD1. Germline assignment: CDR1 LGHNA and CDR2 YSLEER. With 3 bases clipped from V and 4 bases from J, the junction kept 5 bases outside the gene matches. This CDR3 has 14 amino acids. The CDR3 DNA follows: TGCGCCAGCAGCCATTCCGGGACAGCCTATGGCTACACCTTC. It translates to CASSHSGTAYGYTF.

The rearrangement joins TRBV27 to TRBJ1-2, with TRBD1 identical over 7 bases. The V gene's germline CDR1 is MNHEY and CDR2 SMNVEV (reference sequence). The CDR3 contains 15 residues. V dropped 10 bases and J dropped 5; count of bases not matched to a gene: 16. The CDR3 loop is CATQEANRGSYGYTF. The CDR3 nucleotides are TGTGCCACCCAAGAGGCCAACAGGGGATCATATGGCTACACCTTC.